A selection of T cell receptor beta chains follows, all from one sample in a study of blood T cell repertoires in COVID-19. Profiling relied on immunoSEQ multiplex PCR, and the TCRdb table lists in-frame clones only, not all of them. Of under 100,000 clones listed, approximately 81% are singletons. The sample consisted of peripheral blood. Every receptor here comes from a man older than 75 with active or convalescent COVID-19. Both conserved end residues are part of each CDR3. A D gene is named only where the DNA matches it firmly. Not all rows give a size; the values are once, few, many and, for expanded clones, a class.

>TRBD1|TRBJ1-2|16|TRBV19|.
CASSMGRDEGAYGYTF
TGTGCCAGTAGTATGGGCCGGGACGAGGGGGCCTATGGCTACACCTTC
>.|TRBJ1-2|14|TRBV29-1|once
CSAPSGGTTYGYTF
TGCAGCGCCCCTTCGGGGGGGACCACTTATGGCTACACCTTC
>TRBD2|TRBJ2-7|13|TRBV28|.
CASREPGLGEQYF
TGTGCCAGCAGGGAACCGGGACTAGGCGAGCAGTACTTC
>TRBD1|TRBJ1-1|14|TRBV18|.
CASSPRTGNSEAFF
TGTGCCAGCTCACCCCGGACAGGGAACAGTGAAGCTTTCTTT
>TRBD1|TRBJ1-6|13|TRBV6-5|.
CASRGQGDSPLHF
TGTGCCAGCAGGGGACAGGGAGATTCACCCCTCCACTTT
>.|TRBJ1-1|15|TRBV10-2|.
CASTPGRTSNTEAFF
TGCGCCAGCACCCCAGGGAGGACCTCGAACACTGAAGCTTTCTTT
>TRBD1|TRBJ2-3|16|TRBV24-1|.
CATSDRQGARTDTQYF
TGTGCCACCAGTGACCGACAGGGGGCGCGGACAGATACGCAGTATTTT
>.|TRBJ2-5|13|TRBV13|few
CASSSRAPGAQYF
TGTGCCAGCAGTTCCAGGGCCCCGGGGGCCCAGTACTTC
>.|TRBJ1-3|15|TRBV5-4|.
CASSLIEGTGNTIYF
TGTGCCAGCAGCTTGATAGAGGGTACTGGAAACACCATATATTTT
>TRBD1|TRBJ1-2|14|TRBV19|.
CASSIRGAEYGYTF
TGTGCCAGTAGTATCAGGGGGGCGGAATATGGCTACACCTTC
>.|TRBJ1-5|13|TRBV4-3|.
CASSEATGWPQHF
TGCGCCAGCAGCGAAGCCACAGGTTGGCCCCAGCATTTT
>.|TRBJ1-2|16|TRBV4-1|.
CASSQEGAAGFSGYTF
TGCGCCAGCAGCCAAGAGGGGGCGGCAGGGTTTAGTGGCTACACCTTC
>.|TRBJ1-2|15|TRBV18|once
CASSPMRELDYGYTF
TGTGCCAGCTCACCAATGAGGGAGCTGGACTATGGCTACACCTTC
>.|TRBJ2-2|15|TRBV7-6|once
CASSLGAGKVGELFF
TGTGCCAGCAGCTTAGGGGCAGGGAAGGTCGGGGAGCTGTTTTTT
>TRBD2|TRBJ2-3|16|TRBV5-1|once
CASFLGLAGLTDTQYF
TGCGCCAGCTTTCTGGGACTAGCGGGGTTGACAGATACGCAGTATTTT
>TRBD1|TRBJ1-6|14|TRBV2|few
CASKDGQGSSPLHF
TGTGCCAGCAAGGATGGACAGGGTTCTTCACCCCTCCACTTT
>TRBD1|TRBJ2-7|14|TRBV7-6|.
CASSPRQGPGEQYF
TGTGCCAGCAGCCCCCGACAGGGGCCGGGAGAGCAGTACTTC
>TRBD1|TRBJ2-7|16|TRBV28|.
CASSLPGQALSYEQYF
TGTGCCAGCAGTTTACCCGGACAGGCCCTCTCCTACGAGCAGTACTTC
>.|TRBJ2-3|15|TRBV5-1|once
CASSLTAVSTDTQYF
TGCGCCAGCAGCTTGACAGCTGTAAGCACAGATACGCAGTATTTT
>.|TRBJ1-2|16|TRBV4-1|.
CASSQGTSDPKYGYTF
TGCGCCAGCAGCCAAGGGACAAGCGACCCTAAATATGGCTACACCTTC
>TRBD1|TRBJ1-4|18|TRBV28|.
CASSSGGRDLATNEKLFF
TGTGCCAGCAGCTCAGGGGGAAGGGATTTAGCAACTAATGAAAAACTGTTTTTT
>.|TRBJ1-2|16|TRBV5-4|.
CASSLGGPSRLYGYTF
TGTGCCAGCAGCTTGGGGGGCCCCTCGAGACTCTATGGCTACACCTTC
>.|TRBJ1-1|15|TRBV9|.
CASSVGQGTDTEAFF
TGTGCCAGCAGCGTAGGGCAGGGGACGGACACTGAAGCTTTCTTT
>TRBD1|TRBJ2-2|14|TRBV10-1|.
CASKGDSNTGELFF
TGCGCCAGCAAGGGGGACAGTAACACCGGGGAGCTGTTTTTT
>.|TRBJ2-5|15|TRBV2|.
CASRRGGALQETQYF
TGTGCCAGCAGGAGGGGGGGGGCCCTCCAAGAGACCCAGTACTTC
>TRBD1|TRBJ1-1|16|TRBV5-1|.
CASSLGSTGRNTEAFF
TGCGCCAGCAGCTTGGGGTCGACAGGGAGGAACACTGAAGCTTTCTTT
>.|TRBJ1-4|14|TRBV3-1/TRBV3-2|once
CASSQVGQYEKLFF
TGTGCCAGCAGCCAAGTCGGACAATATGAAAAACTGTTTTTT
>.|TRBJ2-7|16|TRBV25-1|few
CASSDLEGPAGYEQYF
TGTGCCAGCAGTGACCTCGAAGGACCGGCGGGATACGAGCAGTACTTC